This entry lists 22 T cell receptor beta chains sequenced from one sample in a study of blood T cell repertoires in COVID-19 (dated by TCRdb to about 2020). Library creation used the immunoSEQ multiplex PCR assay. TCRdb obtained this table from immuneACCESS and retained in-frame rearrangements with V and J assigned. These tables miss some clones; where compared with another copy, unresolved V genes account for less than half of the shortfall, and the remainder is unexplained. The sample table records 250,000 to 350,000 clones; over 85% of these occur just once. The ten largest clones take up roughly 2.9% of the sample. The sample taken for sequencing was PBMCs or T cells enriched from blood (not recorded which). Receptor source: a woman between 45 and 60 years old who had been exposed to COVID-19.

This chain links TRBV6-5 with TRBJ2-2; D gene ambiguous. This CDR3 contains 13 residues. The germline V and J ends were trimmed by 4 bases and 1 base, with 4 bases remaining between them. The germline CDR1 and CDR2 sequences are MNHEY and SVGAGI. Here the CDR3 DNA reads TGTGCCAGCAGTTCCGGGAACACCGGGGAGCTGTTTTTT. Its protein is CASSSGNTGELFF.

CDR3 in DNA: TGCGCCACATCCTCTCGGCAGGGGTCCACAGATACGCAGTATTTT. Its protein is CATSSRQGSTDTQYF. This chain uses TRBV4-1 with TRBJ2-3; D perhaps matches TRBD1 (6 bases). The ends were cut back, 10 bases at V and 2 bases at J, with 19 bases in the middle. From germline, CDR1 is MGHRA and CDR2 YSYEKL. This CDR3 spans 15 amino acids.

The chain employs TRBV6-5 and TRBJ2-5; D gene unclear. Germline assignment: CDR1 MNHEY and CDR2 SVGAGI. Trimming stripped 2 bases from V and 1 base from J, with 11 bases between. The CDR3 extends over 15 amino acids. CDR3 region: CASSYRTAGQETQYF. The CDR3 nucleotides read TGTGCCAGCAGTTACCGAACAGCCGGCCAAGAGACCCAGTACTTC.

Here the CDR3 reads CSVDLGRLYTEAFF. In DNA, the CDR3 is TGCAGCGTTGATCTCGGCAGGCTGTACACTGAAGCTTTCTTT. This chain uses TRBV29-1 with TRBJ1-1; no reliable D call. The CDR3 consists of 14 residues. CDR1 SQVTM and CDR2 ANQGSEA come from the germline V gene. The V gene lost 3 bases and the J gene lost 3 bases, with 14 bases spanning the gap.

The rearrangement uses TRBV7-2 and TRBJ1-2, with TRBD1 as a possible D gene (5 bases). The V end was cut by 4 bases, the J end by 8 bases, with 20 bases between. Germline values: CDR1 SGHTA, CDR2 FQGNSA. CDR3 size: 15 residues. CDR3: CASSSNQGTSRGYTF. The CDR3 nucleotides read TGTGCCAGCAGCTCCAACCAGGGTACTTCTAGGGGCTACACCTTC.

This chain links TRBV5-4 with TRBJ2-1; D is ambiguous. Germline V gene lookup returns CDR1 SGHNT and CDR2 YYREEE (reference sequence). Deletions cut 2 bases from V and 5 bases from J, with 11 bases between. The CDR3 runs 14 residues. For the CDR3, the DNA is TGTGCCAGCAGCTTAGAGAGTAAGAACAATGAGCAGTTCTTC. Residues: CASSLESKNNEQFF.

V and J are TRBV3-1 (or the pseudogene TRBV3-2) and TRBJ1-6, with no clear D. CDR1 LGHDT and CDR2 YNNKEL come from the germline V gene (reference sequence). The CDR3 totals 11 residues. V lost 7 bases, J lost 8 bases, and 6 bases lay in between. CDR3 loop: CASTRDSPLHF. The CDR3 DNA is TGTGCCAGCACCCGTGATTCACCCCTCCACTTT.

The chain is built from TRBV28 and TRBJ1-5; 10 bases match TRBD1. The germline CDR1 and CDR2 sequences are MDHEN and SYDVKM. The junction had 6 bases not matched to a gene; V was cut back by 5 bases and J by 5 bases. CDR3 length: 15 amino acids. The CDR3, as DNA: TGTGCCAGCAGTCTAGGGACAGGGGTATATCAGCCCCAGCATTTT. As protein: CASSLGTGVYQPQHF.

The chain joins TRBV21-1 to TRBJ1-2; the table's D call of TRBD1 was not tested on the DNA. TRBV21-1 is deemed a pseudogene. The CDR3 sequence is 18 residues long. The CDR3 region is CASSKWDRGQAGNYGYTF. The CDR3, as DNA: TGTGCCAGCAGCAAATGGGACAGGGGGCAAGCGGGGAACTATGGCTACACCTTC.

The chain couples TRBV28 to TRBJ2-7; 10 nucleotides line up with TRBD1. The ends lost 7 bases at V and 2 bases at J; junction bases unmatched: 5. This CDR3 region has 14 residues. From germline, CDR1 is MDHEN and CDR2 SYDVKM. This CDR3 reads CASTDGTGAYEQYF. The CDR3 DNA is TGTGCCAGCACCGACGGGACAGGGGCCTACGAGCAGTACTTC.

V gene TRBV5-1 combines with J gene TRBJ1-4; possibly TRBD1 for D (6 bases). V lost 0 bases and J 8 bases, leaving 14 bases between the germline ends. The CDR3 extends over 15 amino acids. The V gene's germline CDR1 is SGHRS and CDR2 YFSETQ. Here the CDR3 DNA reads TGCGCCAGCAGCTTGGAGGGCAGGGGCGGCGAAAAACTGTTTTTT. It is translated as CASSLEGRGGEKLFF.

The CDR3 sequence: CASSLTPGQGYEQYF. The CDR3, as DNA: TGTGCCAGCAGCCTCACGCCCGGACAGGGCTACGAGCAGTACTTC. This chain connects TRBV3-1 (or the pseudogene TRBV3-2) to TRBJ2-7; 8 positions match TRBD1. Germline CDR1 and CDR2: LGHDT and YNNKEL (reference sequence). The CDR3 totals 15 residues. V lost 4 bases and J lost 3; bases outside the gene matches: 8.

This chain connects TRBV24-1 to TRBJ2-5; possibly TRBD1 for D (5 bases). The V and J ends lost 1 base and 5 bases respectively, with 13 bases between them. This CDR3 has 15 residues. Germline V gene data show CDR1 as KGHDR and CDR2 as SFDVKD. Here the CDR3 DNA reads TGTGCCACCAGTGATTTAACAGGTCCGGTGGAGACCCAGTACTTC. Residues: CATSDLTGPVETQYF.

The gene calls are TRBV5-6 and TRBJ1-2, with 7 bases aligning to TRBD1. The CDR3 sequence is 15 residues long. Trimming cost V 1 base and J 4 bases; bases outside gene matches: 7. Germline loops: CDR1 SGHDT, CDR2 YYEEEE. As DNA, the CDR3 is TGTGCCAGCAGCTTGATACAGGGACAGATCTATGGCTACACCTTC. It codes for CASSLIQGQIYGYTF.

The chain links TRBV10-1 to TRBJ2-7; 11 bases match TRBD1. Trimming at V came to 7 bases and at J to 2 bases, leaving 16 bases not matched to a gene. CDR1 and CDR2 from the germline V gene are WNHNN and SYGVQD (reference sequence). The CDR3 has 18 residues. The CDR3, as DNA: TGCGCCAGCACCGCCGGGACAGGGGGATTTTACTGGGCCTACGAGCAGTACTTC. Amino acids: CASTAGTGGFYWAYEQYF.

The genes are TRBV3-1 (or the pseudogene TRBV3-2) and TRBJ1-3, with D perhaps matching TRBD1 (5 bases). In germline, CDR1 is LGHDT, CDR2 YNNKEL (reference sequence). V lost 5 bases to trimming and J lost 1 base, with 24 bases between them. The length of the CDR3 is 19 residues. CDR3 amino acids: CASSFYSSQVLLSGNTIYF. The CDR3 DNA reads as TGTGCCAGCAGCTTCTACTCTTCACAGGTACTTTTATCTGGAAACACCATATATTTT.

The CDR3 protein is CASSEFAGGVETQYF. As DNA, the CDR3 is TGTGCCAGCAGTGAATTCGCAGGGGGCGTGGAGACCCAGTACTTC. The V call is TRBV2, the J call TRBJ2-5, with 8 positions matching TRBD1. The CDR3 extends over 15 amino acids. The germline gives CDR1 SNHLY, CDR2 FYNNEI. Germline trimming cut 2 bases from V and 5 bases from J; bases unmatched to any gene: 7.

There are a few counts of this clone. CDR3 loop: CASSPQSSWTGMNTEAFF. CDR3 sequence (DNA): TGTGCCAGCAGCCCGCAATCATCCTGGACAGGAATGAACACTGAAGCTTTCTTT. The V gene is TRBV3-1 (or the pseudogene TRBV3-2), the J gene TRBJ1-1; 7 bases fit TRBD1. V lost 4 bases, J lost 0 bases, and 14 bases stayed unmatched. Germline CDR1 LGHDT, CDR2 YNNKEL (reference sequence). The CDR3 spans 18 residues.

V is TRBV19 and J is TRBJ2-1; D perhaps matches TRBD2 (6 bases). V was trimmed by 3 bases and J by 3 bases, leaving 12 bases between them. There are 15 residues in the CDR3. CDR1 and CDR2 from the germline V gene are LNHDA and SQIVND (reference sequence). The DNA for the CDR3 is TGTGCCAGTAGTATGGGCCGGGGGAGCTACAATGAGCAGTTCTTC. This gives the protein CASSMGRGSYNEQFF.

This sequence joins TRBV9 and TRBJ1-4; 8 bases match TRBD1. The junction had 7 bases not matched to a gene; V was cut back by 4 bases and J by 8 bases. This CDR3 region has 14 residues. The germline V gene has CDR1 SGDLS and CDR2 YYNGEE. Here the CDR3 DNA reads TGTGCCAGCAGCTCAGGACAGGGCTCCGAAAAACTGTTTTTT. This translates into CASSSGQGSEKLFF.

V gene TRBV6-5 combines with J gene TRBJ1-2, with 10 bases identical to TRBD1. Germline lookup yields CDR1 MNHEY and CDR2 SVGAGI. V lost 5 bases to trimming and J lost 5 bases; unmatched junction nucleotides: 8. There are 15 residues in the CDR3. The CDR3 nucleotides are TGTGCCAGCAGTCCCCCGCCGGGACAGGGGTATGGCTACACCTTC. Translation gives CASSPPPGQGYGYTF.

The chain couples TRBV13 to TRBJ2-1, with a tentative D call TRBD2 (5 bases). Germline V gives CDR1 PRHDT, CDR2 FYEKMQ (reference sequence). This CDR3 contains 18 residues. V was trimmed by 6 bases and J by 0 bases, leaving 21 bases between them. This chain's CDR3 is CASSFSASGKSSYNEQFF. As DNA, the CDR3 is TGTGCCAGCAGTTTTAGCGCGTCCGGAAAAAGCTCCTACAATGAGCAGTTCTTC.